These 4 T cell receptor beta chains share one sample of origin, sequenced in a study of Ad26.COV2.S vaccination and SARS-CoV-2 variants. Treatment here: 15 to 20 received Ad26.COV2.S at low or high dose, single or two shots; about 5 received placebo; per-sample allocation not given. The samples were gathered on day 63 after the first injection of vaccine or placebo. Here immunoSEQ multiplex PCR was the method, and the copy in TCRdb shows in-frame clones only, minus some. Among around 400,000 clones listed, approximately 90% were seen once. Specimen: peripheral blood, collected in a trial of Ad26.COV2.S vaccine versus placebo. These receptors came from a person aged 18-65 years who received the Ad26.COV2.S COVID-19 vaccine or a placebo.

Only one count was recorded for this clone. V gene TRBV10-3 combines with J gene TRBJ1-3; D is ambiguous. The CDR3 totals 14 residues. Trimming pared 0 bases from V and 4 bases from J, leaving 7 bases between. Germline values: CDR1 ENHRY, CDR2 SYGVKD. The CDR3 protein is CAISESLMGNTIYF. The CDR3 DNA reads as TGTGCCATCAGTGAGTCCCTAATGGGAAACACCATATATTTT.

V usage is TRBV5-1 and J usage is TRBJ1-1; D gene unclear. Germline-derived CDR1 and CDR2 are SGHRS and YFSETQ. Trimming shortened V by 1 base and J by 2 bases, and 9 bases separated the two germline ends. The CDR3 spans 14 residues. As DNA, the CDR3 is TGCGCCAGCAGCTTGACAGAGATAAACACTGAAGCTTTCTTT. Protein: CASSLTEINTEAFF.

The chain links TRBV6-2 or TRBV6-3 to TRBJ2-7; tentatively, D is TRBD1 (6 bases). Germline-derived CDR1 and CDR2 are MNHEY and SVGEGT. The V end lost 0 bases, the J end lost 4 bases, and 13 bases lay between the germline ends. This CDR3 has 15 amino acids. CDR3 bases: TGTGCCAGCAGTTACTCGCCCAGGGGCGAATACGAGCAGTACTTC. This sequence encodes CASSYSPRGEYEQYF.

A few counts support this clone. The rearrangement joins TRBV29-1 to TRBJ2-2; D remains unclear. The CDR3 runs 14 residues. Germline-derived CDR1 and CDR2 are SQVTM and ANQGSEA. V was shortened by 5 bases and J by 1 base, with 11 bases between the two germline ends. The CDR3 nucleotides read TGCAGCGTTTTGGCCAGCTGGAACACCGGGGAGCTGTTTTTT. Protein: CSVLASWNTGELFF.